This paragraph reports one TCR beta chain. Its antigen is still unknown. These data are taken from a study of cytomegalovirus exposure and HLA in healthy donors. General study points: TCR beta chain V- and J-gene trimming was linked, in a later analysis, to a missense variant in DCLRE1C.

Germline CDR1 SGHAT, CDR2 FQNNGV. Trimming cost V 1 base and J 7 bases; bases outside gene matches: 3. The CDR3 is made up of 15 amino acids. The PCR made use of 60 Vbeta and 13 Jbeta primers. Repertoires were generated with immunoSEQ multiplex PCR, while TCRdb's copy carries only in-frame clones and drops some. The table has 90,000 to 150,000 clones, 60% to 85% seen once; the top ten hold approximately 2.4%. The receptor was isolated from a female donor in good health and CMV-seronegative. The V gene is TRBV11-2, the J gene TRBJ1-5; 11 bases align to TRBD1. Sequencing was carried out using PBMCs. For the CDR3, the DNA is TGTGCCAGCAGCTTAGGGACAGGGGGCGGGCAGCCCCAGCATTTT. Translated, it gives CASSLGTGGGQPQHF.